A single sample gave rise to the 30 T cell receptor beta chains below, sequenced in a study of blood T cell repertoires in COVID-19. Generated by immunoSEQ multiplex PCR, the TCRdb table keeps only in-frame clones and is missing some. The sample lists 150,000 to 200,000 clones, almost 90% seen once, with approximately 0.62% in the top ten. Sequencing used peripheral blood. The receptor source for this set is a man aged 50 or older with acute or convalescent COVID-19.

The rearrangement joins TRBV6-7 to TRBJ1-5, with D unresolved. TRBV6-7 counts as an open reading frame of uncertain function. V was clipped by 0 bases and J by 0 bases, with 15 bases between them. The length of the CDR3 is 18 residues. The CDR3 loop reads CASSYSGVQIYSNQPQHF. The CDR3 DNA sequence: TGTGCCAGCAGTTACTCGGGAGTCCAGATATATAGCAATCAGCCCCAGCATTTT.

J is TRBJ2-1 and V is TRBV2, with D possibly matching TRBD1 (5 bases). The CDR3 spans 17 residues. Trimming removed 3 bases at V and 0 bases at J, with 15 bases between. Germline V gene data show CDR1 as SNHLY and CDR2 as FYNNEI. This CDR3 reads CASSEDLTDSSYNEQFF. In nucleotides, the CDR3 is TGTGCCAGCAGTGAGGACCTGACAGACAGCTCCTACAATGAGCAGTTCTTC.

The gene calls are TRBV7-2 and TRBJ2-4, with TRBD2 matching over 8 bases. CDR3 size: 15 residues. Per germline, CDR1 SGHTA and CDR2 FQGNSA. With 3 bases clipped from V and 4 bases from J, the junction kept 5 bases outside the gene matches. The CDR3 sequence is CASSLRGDQKNIQYF. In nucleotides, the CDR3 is TGTGCCAGCAGCTTGCGGGGGGACCAAAAAAACATTCAGTACTTC.

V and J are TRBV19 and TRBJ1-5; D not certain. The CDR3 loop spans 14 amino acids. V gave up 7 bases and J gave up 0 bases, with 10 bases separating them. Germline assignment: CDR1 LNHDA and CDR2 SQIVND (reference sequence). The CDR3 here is CASKYGISNQPQHF. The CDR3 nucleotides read TGTGCCAGTAAATACGGGATTAGCAATCAGCCCCAGCATTTT.

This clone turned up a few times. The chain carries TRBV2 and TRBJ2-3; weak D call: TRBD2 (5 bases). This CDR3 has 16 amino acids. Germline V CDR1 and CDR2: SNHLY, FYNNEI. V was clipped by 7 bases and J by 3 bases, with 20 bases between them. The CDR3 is CASTRPRAGDTDTQYF. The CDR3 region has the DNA TGTGCCAGCACTAGACCGAGGGCGGGTGATACAGATACGCAGTATTTT.

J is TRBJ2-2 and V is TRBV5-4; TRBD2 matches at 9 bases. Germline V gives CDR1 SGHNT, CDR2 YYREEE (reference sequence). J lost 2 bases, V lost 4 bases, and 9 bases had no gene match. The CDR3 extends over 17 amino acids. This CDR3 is CASSRPTSGANTGELFF. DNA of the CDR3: TGTGCCAGCAGCCGCCCGACTAGCGGAGCCAACACCGGGGAGCTGTTTTTT. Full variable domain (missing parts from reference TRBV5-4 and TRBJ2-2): ETGVTQSPTHLIKTRGQQVTLRCSSQSGHNTVSWYQQALGQGPQFIFQYYREEENGRGNFPPRFSGLQFPNYSSELNVNALELDDSALYLCASSRPTSGANTGELFFGEGSRLTVL.

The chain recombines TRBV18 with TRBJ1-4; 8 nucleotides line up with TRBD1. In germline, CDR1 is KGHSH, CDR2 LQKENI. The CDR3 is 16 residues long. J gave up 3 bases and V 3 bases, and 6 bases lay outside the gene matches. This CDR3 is CASSPQGALANEKLFF. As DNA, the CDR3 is TGTGCCAGCTCACCCCAGGGGGCGCTGGCTAATGAAAAACTGTTTTTT.

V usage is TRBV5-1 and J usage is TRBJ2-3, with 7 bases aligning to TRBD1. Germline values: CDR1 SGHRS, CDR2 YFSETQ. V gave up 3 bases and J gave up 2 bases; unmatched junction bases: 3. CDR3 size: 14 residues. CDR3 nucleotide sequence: TGCGCCAGCAGCTCTGGACAGGTCACAGATACGCAGTATTTT. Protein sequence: CASSSGQVTDTQYF.

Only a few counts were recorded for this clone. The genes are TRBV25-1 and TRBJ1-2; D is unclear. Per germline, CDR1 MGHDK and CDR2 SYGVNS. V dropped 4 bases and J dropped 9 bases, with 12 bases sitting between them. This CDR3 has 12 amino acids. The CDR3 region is CASSGEGRSYTF. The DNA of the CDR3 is TGTGCCAGCAGTGGAGAGGGCCGAAGCTACACCTTC.

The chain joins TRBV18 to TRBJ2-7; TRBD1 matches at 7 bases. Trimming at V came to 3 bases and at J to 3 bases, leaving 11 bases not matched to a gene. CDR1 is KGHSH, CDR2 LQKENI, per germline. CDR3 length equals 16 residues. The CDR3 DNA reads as TGTGCCAGCTCACCGATCCGACAGGGTACCGGCTACGAGCAGTACTTC. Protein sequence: CASSPIRQGTGYEQYF.

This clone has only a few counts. As DNA, the CDR3 is TGTGCCAGCAGGGTCGGGGCTTTCTTT. Its protein is CASRVGAFF. J is TRBJ1-1 and V is TRBV6-4; D not resolved. Looked up from germline, CDR1 is MRHNA and CDR2 is SNTAGT. CDR3 length equals 9 residues. Between the trimmed V and J ends, which lost 6 bases and 11 bases, there was a span of 7 bases.

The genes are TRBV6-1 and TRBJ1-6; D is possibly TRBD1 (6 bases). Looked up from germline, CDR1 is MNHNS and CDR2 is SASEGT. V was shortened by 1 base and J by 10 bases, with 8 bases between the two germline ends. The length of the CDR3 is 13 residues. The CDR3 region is CASSEDRDSPLHF. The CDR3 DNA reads TGTGCCAGCAGTGAAGACAGGGACTCACCCCTCCACTTT.

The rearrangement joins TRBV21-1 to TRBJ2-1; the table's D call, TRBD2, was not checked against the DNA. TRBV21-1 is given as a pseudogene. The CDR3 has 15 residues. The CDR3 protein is CASSPSGHSYNEQFF. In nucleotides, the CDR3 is TGTGCCAGCTCTCCTAGCGGACACTCCTACAATGAGCAGTTCTTC.

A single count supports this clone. Written as DNA, the CDR3 is TGTGCCAGCAGCCGACCGGGACTAGCGGGGGGAAGCACAGATACGCAGTATTTT. Translating it yields CASSRPGLAGGSTDTQYF. The chain employs TRBV7-6 and TRBJ2-3; 15 bases match TRBD2. The junction had 6 bases not matched to a gene; V was cut back by 5 bases and J by 0 bases. Per germline, CDR1 SGHVS and CDR2 FNYEAQ. The CDR3 runs 18 residues.

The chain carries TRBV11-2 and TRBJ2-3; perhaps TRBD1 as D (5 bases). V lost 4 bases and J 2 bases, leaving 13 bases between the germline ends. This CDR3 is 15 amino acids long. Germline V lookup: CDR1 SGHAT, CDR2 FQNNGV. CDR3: CASSSWTTNTDTQYF. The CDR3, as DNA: TGTGCCAGCAGCTCGTGGACAACAAACACAGATACGCAGTATTTT.

The CDR3 loop is CASSPRTGGAEYEQYF. In DNA form, the CDR3 reads TGTGCCAGCTCACCCCGAACAGGGGGAGCTGAGTACGAGCAGTACTTC. The chain employs TRBV18 and TRBJ2-7; TRBD1 agrees at 8 bases. Per the germline V gene, CDR1 is KGHSH and CDR2 is LQKENI. J lost 4 bases, V lost 3 bases, and 11 bases had no gene match. The CDR3 length is 16 residues.

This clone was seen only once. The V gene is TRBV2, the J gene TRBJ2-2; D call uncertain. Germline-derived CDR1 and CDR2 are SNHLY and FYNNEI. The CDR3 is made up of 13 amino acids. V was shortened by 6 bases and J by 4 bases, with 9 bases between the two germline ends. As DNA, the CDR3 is TGTGCCAGCAGGGAGACCGGCACCGGGGAGCTGTTTTTT. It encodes CASRETGTGELFF.

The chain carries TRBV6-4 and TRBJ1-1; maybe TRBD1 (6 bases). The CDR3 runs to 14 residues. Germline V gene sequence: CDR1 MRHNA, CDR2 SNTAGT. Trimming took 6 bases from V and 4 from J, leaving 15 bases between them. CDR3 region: CASSSGGRFTEAFF. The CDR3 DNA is TGTGCCAGCAGCTCGGGGGGCAGGTTCACTGAAGCTTTCTTT.

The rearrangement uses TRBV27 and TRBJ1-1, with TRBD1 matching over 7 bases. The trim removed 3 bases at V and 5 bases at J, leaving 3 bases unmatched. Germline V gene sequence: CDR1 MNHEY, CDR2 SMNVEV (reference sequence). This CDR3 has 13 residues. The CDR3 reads CASSFTGVTEAFF. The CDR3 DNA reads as TGTGCCAGCAGTTTCACAGGGGTTACTGAAGCTTTCTTT.

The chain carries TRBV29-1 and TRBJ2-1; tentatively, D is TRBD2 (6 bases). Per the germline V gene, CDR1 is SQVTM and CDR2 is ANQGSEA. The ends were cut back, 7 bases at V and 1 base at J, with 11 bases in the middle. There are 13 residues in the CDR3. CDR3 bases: TGCAGCGCCCGGGACTCATCCTACAATGAGCAGTTCTTC. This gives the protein CSARDSSYNEQFF.

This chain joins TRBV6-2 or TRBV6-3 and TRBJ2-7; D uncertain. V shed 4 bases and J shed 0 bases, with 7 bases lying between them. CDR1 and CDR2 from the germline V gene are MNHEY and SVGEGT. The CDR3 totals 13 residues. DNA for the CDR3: TGTGCCAGCAGTTTACTGAGCTCCTACGAGCAGTACTTC. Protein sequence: CASSLLSSYEQYF.

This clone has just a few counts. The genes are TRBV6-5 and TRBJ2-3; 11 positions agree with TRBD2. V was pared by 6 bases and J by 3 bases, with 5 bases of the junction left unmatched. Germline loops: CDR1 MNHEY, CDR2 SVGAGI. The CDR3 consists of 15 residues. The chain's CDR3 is CASRLAGGGTDTQYF. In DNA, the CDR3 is TGTGCCAGCAGATTAGCGGGGGGGGGTACAGATACGCAGTATTTT.

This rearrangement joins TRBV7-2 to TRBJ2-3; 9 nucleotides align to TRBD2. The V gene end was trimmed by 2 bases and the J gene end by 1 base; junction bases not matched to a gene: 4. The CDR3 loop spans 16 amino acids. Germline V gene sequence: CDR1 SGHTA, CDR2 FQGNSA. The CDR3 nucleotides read TGTGCCAGCAGCTTATGGGCTAGCGGGGGCACAGATACGCAGTATTTT. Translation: CASSLWASGGTDTQYF.

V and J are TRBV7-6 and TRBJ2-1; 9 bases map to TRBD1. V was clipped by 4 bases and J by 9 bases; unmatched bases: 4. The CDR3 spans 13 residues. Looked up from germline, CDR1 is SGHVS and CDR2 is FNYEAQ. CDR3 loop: CASSSYRGREQFF. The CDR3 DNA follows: TGTGCCAGCAGCTCCTACAGGGGGCGTGAGCAGTTCTTC.

The CDR3 is CASSGAAGGQETQYF. For the CDR3, the DNA is TGTGCCAGCAGCGGCGCCGCGGGAGGACAAGAGACCCAGTACTTC. The J gene is TRBJ2-5, the V gene TRBV13; 8 bases align to TRBD2. With V trimmed by 5 bases and J by 2 bases, 7 bases remained unmatched. The length of the CDR3 is 15 residues. Germline V gives CDR1 PRHDT, CDR2 FYEKMQ (reference sequence).

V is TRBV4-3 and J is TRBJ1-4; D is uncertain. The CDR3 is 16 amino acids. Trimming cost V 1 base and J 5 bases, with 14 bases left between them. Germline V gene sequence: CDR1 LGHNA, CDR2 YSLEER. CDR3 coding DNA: TGCGCCAGCAGCCAAGTGATGGCACCGAAGAATGAAAAACTGTTTTTT. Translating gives CASSQVMAPKNEKLFF.

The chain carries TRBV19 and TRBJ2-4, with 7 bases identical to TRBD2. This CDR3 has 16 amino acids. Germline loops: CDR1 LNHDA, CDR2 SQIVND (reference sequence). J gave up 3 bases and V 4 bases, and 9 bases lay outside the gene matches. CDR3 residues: CASSRWEGIGKNIQYF. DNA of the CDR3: TGTGCCAGTAGTAGGTGGGAGGGTATTGGCAAAAACATTCAGTACTTC.

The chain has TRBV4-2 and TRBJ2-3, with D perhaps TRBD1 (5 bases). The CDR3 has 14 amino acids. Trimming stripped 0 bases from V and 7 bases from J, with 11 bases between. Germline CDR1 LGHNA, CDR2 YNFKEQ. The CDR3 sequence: CASSQDQGIYTQYF. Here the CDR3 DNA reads TGTGCCAGCAGCCAAGATCAGGGTATATATACGCAGTATTTT.

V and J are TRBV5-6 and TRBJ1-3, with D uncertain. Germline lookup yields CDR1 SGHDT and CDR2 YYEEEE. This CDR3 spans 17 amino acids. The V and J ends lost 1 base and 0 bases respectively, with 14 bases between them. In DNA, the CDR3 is TGTGCCAGCAGCTTGTCAGGTCGCTCGCCCTCTGGAAACACCATATATTTT. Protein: CASSLSGRSPSGNTIYF.

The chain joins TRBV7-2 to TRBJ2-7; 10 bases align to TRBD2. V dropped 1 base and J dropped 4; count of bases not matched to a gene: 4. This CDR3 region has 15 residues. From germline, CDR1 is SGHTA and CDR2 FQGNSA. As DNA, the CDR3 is TGTGCCAGCAGCTTAGAGCTAGCGGGAGTATACGAGCAGTACTTC. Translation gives CASSLELAGVYEQYF.